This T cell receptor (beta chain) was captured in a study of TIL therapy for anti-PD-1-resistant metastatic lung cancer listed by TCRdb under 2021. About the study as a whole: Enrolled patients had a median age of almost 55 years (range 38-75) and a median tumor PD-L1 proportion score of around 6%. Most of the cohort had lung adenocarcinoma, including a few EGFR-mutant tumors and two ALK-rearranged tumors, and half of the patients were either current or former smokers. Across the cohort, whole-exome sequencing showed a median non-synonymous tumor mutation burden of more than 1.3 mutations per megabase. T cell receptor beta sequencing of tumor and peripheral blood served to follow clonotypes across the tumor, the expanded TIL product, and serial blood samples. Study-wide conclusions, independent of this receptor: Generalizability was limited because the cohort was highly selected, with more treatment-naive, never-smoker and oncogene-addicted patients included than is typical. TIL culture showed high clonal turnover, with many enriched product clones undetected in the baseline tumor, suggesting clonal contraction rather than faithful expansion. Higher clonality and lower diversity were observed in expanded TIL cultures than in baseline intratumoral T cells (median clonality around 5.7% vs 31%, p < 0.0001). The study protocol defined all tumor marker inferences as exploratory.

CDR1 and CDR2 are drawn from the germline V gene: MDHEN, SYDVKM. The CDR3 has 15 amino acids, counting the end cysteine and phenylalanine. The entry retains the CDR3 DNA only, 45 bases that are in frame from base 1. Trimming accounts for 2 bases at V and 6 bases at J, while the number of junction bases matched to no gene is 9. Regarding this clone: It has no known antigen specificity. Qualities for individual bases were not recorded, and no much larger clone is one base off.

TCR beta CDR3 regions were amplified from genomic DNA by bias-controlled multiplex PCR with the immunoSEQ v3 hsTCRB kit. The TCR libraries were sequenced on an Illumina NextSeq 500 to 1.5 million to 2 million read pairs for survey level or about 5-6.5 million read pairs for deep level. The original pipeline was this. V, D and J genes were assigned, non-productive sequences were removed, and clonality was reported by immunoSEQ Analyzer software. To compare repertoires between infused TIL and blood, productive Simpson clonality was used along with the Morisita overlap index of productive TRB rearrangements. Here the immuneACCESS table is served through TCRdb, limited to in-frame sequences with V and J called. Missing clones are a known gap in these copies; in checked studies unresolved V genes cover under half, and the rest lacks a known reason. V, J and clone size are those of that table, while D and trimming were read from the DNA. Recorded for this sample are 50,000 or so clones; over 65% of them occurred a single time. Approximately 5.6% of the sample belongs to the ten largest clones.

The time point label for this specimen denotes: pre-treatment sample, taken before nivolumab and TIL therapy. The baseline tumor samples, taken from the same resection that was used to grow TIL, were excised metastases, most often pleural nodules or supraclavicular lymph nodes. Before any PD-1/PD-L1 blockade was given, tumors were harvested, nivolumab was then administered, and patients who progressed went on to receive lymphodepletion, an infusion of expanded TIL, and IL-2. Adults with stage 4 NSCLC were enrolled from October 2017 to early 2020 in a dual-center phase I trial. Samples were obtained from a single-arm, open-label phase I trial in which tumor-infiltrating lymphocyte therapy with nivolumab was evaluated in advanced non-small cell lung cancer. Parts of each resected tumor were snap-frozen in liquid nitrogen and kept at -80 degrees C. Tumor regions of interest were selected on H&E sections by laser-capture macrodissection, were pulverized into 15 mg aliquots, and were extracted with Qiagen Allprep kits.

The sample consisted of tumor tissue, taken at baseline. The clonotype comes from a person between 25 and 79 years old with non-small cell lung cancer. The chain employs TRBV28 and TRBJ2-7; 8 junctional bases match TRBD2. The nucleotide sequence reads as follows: TGTGCCAGCAGTTTAGAGCTAGCGGGCCGGGGCGAGCAGTACTTC. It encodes CASSLELAGRGEQYF.